These 2 T cell receptor beta chains share one sample of origin, sequenced in a study of cytomegalovirus exposure and HLA in healthy donors. In the PCR, 60 Vbeta and 13 Jbeta primers were used. Repertoires were generated with immunoSEQ multiplex PCR, while TCRdb's copy carries only in-frame clones and drops some. Of roughly 120,000 clones in the sample, about four fifths were seen once. Sequenced: PBMCs. The receptors derive from a woman under 30 in good health and CMV-seronegative.

The chain employs TRBV25-1 and TRBJ1-2; 8 bases line up with TRBD1. With 1 base clipped from V and 4 bases from J, the junction kept 5 bases outside the gene matches. CDR1 and CDR2 (germline): MGHDK, SYGVNS. The CDR3 runs 15 residues. CDR3 bases: TGTGCCAGCAGTGAATCTAACAGGGGGGGCTATGGCTACACCTTC. This codes for CASSESNRGGYGYTF.

The chain links TRBV19 to TRBJ1-3; 7 bases are shared with TRBD1. V lost 8 bases, J lost 2 bases, and 0 bases stayed unmatched. The length of the CDR3 is 12 residues. The germline V gene encodes CDR1 LNHDA and CDR2 SQIVND (reference sequence). CDR3 sequence (DNA): TGTGCCAGTCAGGGGGCTGGAAACACCATATATTTT. It specifies CASQGAGNTIYF.